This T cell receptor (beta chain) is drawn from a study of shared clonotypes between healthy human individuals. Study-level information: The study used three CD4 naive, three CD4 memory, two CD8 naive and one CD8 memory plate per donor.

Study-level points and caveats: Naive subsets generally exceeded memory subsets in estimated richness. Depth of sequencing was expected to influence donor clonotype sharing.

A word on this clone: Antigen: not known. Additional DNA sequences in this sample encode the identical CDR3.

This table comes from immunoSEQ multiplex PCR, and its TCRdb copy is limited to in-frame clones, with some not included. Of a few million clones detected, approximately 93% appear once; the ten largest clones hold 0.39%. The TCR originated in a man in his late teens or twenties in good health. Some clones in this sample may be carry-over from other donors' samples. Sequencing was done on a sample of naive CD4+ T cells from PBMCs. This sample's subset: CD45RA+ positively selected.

CDR3 sequence: CASRTGSSYEQYF. DNA of the CDR3: TGTGCCAGCCGTACAGGGAGCTCCTACGAGCAGTACTTC. J is TRBJ2-7 and V is TRBV2; TRBD1 is a possible D gene (6 bases). Between the trimmed V and J ends, which lost 8 bases and 0 bases, there was a span of 11 bases. Germline assignment: CDR1 SNHLY and CDR2 FYNNEI. This CDR3 contains 13 residues.